This T cell receptor (beta chain) was retrieved from a study of identical twins (dated by TCRdb to about 2016). Background on the whole study: To test whether fetal clonotypes persist, the study used deep sequencing on TCR alpha and beta repertoires from monozygotic twins, unrelated adults of various ages, and cord blood. To rule out contamination, the twin experiments were replicated at different times with different library preparation protocols.

Overall study outcomes, separate from this receptor: Invariant T cells such as MAIT and iNKT could partly confound zero-insertion analyses, though diverse VJ usage argued against this for most clonotypes. In monozygotic twins, recombination models systematically underestimated out-of-frame TCR alpha sharing, but the models matched the sharing seen between unrelated individuals. Fewer insertions were carried by abundant cord blood beta clonotypes, a similar but weaker trend appeared in young adult naive repertoires, and no such trend appeared in memory repertoires. Conclusions relied on cross-sectional statistical analysis, since the same donors could not be followed over many years. Out-of-frame TCR alpha sequences shared between twins showed an excess of low generation-probability sequences compared with coincidental sharing between unrelated individuals. Excess twin sharing in beta out-of-frame sequences was weaker because fewer shared sequences lowered the signal-to-noise ratio.

Every donor was a healthy Caucasian. Three pairs of female monozygotic twins, all aged about 18 to 30 years, made up the twin cohort. The RNA used for TCR libraries was isolated from peripheral blood mononuclear cells. This clonotype has more than one count but fewer than ten. What this receptor recognizes is not known. Base qualities were left out, and no much larger clone turns up one base away. Reading the germline V gene gives CDR1 SGHTA and CDR2 FQGTGA. The CDR3 holds 17 amino acids from the cysteine to the phenylalanine. The CDR3 DNA has 51 bases and is translated from base 1. Trimming takes 6 bases from V and 0 bases from J, and the germline ends sit 19 bases apart. Library creation used 5' RACE. For sequencing, an Illumina HiSeq 2000 was employed. Template switching introduced a universal primer binding site; the final cDNA contained a unique molecular identifier, enabling accurate counting of TCR cDNA molecules. Specific primers in the conserved constant-segment region were used to synthesize first-strand cDNA for the TCR alpha and beta chains. Each cDNA library was double barcoded, with a SMART-Mk sample barcode plus Illumina barcodes, to control for contamination. TruSeq adapter sequences along with Illumina sample barcodes were introduced in two successive PCR steps. Sequencing of the TCR alpha and beta cDNA libraries was done on the Illumina HiSeq platform using custom primers. The paper's data handling went like this. Raw reads were processed with MiGEC to extract unique molecular identifiers, and MiXCR was used to determine CDR3 positions. For each individual, recombination models were inferred using an EM algorithm with the repgenHMM and IGoR tools. The tcR package in R was used for shared clonotype analysis, with sharing normalized by the product of cloneset sizes. To study raw recombination without the effects of thymic and clonal selection, out-of-frame nonproductive sequences were analyzed. TCRdb trimmed the raw reads at Q25, called clones with MiXCR and kept productive beta chains. For every CDR3 protein sequence, its rows merge into one entry that carries the most common genes and DNA. The V and J calls, along with clone size, are taken from TCRdb and not from the paper's own processing. For this sample there are roughly 700,000 distinct CDR3 sequences; approximately 9% appear just once. The ten largest account for around 0.98% of the sample.

These data also featured in a second study, about yellow fever vaccine responses in identical twins. The second study's authors report: The authors reported that the T cell response to vaccination in identical twins appeared partly convergent and partly personalized. Focusing on identical twins, the study followed the T cell clones that responded to the vaccine, and did so with precision.

The V and J genes are TRBV7-3 and TRBJ2-3; the best D guess is TRBD1, with 5 bases matching. The sequenced sample was PBMCs. This TCR came from a woman aged 18-30 years in good health. Here is the DNA: TGTGCCAGCAGTCTTAGGGGCCAGTCGGTTAGCACAGATACGCAGTATTTT. Translated, it reads CASSLRGQSVSTDTQYF. Supplemented by the reference TRBV7-3 and TRBJ2-3 proteins around the CDR3, the complete variable domain is GAGVSQTPSNKVTEKGKYVELRCDPISGHTALYWYRQSLGQGPEFLIYFQGTGAADDSGLPNDRFFAVRPEGSVSTLKIQRTERGDSAVYLCASSLRGQSVSTDTQYFGPGTRLTVL.